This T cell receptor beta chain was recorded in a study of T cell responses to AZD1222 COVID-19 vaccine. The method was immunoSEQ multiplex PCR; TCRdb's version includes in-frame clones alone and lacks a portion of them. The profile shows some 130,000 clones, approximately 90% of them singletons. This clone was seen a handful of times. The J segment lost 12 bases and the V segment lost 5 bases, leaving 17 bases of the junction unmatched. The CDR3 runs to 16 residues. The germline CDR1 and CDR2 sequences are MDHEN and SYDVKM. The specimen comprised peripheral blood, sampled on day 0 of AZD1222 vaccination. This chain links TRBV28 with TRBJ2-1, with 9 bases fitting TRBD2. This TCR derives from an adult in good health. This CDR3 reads CASSARRRREGGGQFF. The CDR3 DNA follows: TGTGCCAGCAGTGCCAGGAGACGGCGGGAGGGCGGGGGGCAGTTCTTC.